A single sample is the source of the 28 T cell receptor beta chains below, sequenced in a study of T cells in women clearing cervical HPV infection. Measured with immunoSEQ multiplex PCR; TCRdb has only the in-frame clones, and not every one. The table lists roughly 14,000 clones. The sample comprised blood buffy coat. The receptors derive from a woman aged 18-70 years with a cervical HPV16 infection that either progressed to CIN3+ or cleared (not recorded which).

This chain's CDR3 is CASKGQGNTGELFF. The CDR3 DNA, read in part, is TGCGCCAGCAAGGGGCAGGGGAACACCGGGGAG. The chain carries TRBV5-1 and TRBJ2-2; a possible D gene is TRBD1 (5 bases). The CDR3 end is not reached by the read, which stops 3 residues before it; the germline J gene fills it in. V gave up 6 bases and J gave up 1 base, with 10 bases separating them. Germline values: CDR1 SGHRS, CDR2 YFSETQ. This CDR3 region has 14 residues.

On this clone itself: The CDR3 goes on 3 residues after the read ends, and that part is filled in from the germline J gene. The V gene is TRBV19, the J gene TRBJ1-2; tentatively, D is TRBD1 (6 bases). Germline-derived CDR1 and CDR2 are LNHDA and SQIVND (reference sequence). The CDR3 sequence is 17 residues long. The CDR3 loop is CASTDDRSTSSYNDYTF. CDR3 DNA, as far as it was read: TGTGCCAGTACCGACGACAGGAGCACAAGCTCCTACAATGAC. Full variable domain (outside the CDR3, taken from reference TRBV19 and TRBJ1-2): DGGITQSPKYLFRKEGQNVTLSCEQNLNHDAMYWYRQDPGQGLRLIYYSQIVNDFQKGDIAEGYSVSREKKESFPLTVTSAQKNPTAFYLCASTDDRSTSSYNDYTFGSGTRLTVV.

The CDR3 loop is CASTRDRGRYQPQHF. The covered CDR3 bases are TGTGCCAGTACCCGCGACAGGGGGCGATATCAGCCC. The chain carries TRBV19 and TRBJ1-5; 10 positions agree with TRBD1. The read ends 3 residues shy of where the CDR3 ends; the end is completed using the germline J gene. There are 15 residues in the CDR3. V shed 7 bases and J 5 bases; nucleotides not matched to a gene: 8. CDR1 is LNHDA, CDR2 SQIVND, per germline (reference sequence).

With respect to this clone: The read ends 3 residues early relative to the CDR3; the germline J gene fills the gap. The genes are TRBV20-1 and TRBJ2-1; 10 nucleotides agree with TRBD2. There are 14 residues in the CDR3. Germline assignment: CDR1 DFQATT and CDR2 SNEGSKA (reference sequence). V shed 0 bases, J shed 8 bases, and the junction held 4 bases outside the gene matches. CDR3 sequence reads: CSARDLLAGYEQFF. The covered CDR3 bases are TGCAGTGCTAGAGATTTACTAGCGGGGTATGAG.

Of note for this clone: The CDR3 end lies 3 residues beyond the end of the read and is filled in from the germline J gene. The genes are TRBV28 and TRBJ2-3; D perhaps matches TRBD1 (6 bases). CDR3 length: 17 residues. Germline V CDR1 and CDR2: MDHEN, SYDVKM. Trimming removed 6 bases at V and 0 bases at J, with 19 bases between. This CDR3 reads CASSHTGTRISTDTQYF. The DNA read from the CDR3 is TGTGCCAGCAGCCATACCGGGACAAGGATTAGCACAGATACG.

As to this clone: Read sequence stops 3 residues before the CDR3 end, and the germline J gene provides the missing end. This chain links TRBV19 with TRBJ2-4; 8 nucleotides agree with TRBD1. This CDR3 region has 14 residues. Germline V gene sequence: CDR1 LNHDA, CDR2 SQIVND (reference sequence). CDR3 in amino acids: CASSSDRVVFGQYF. The sequenced part of the CDR3 DNA is TGTGCCAGTAGTTCGGACAGGGTGGTGTTTGGT.

As concerns this clone: Germline and junction disagree at one end, which may indicate a read error. The read finishes 3 residues shy of the CDR3 end, and the germline J gene is used to complete it. This same CDR3 is encoded by further DNA sequences in the sample. J is TRBJ1-3 and V is TRBV6-4; TRBD1 is a possible D gene (5 bases). Germline assignment: CDR1 MRHNA and CDR2 SNTAGT. The CDR3 contains 15 residues. The DNA read from the CDR3 is TGTGCCAGCAGTGTAAGAGCAGGGTTAAGAAACACA. Its translation is CASSVRAGLRNT. The CDR3 as a whole reads CASSVRAGLRNTIYF.

Details on this clone: The read ends 3 residues before the CDR3 terminus; that terminus is restored from the germline J gene. The J gene is TRBJ1-1, the V gene TRBV11-2; TRBD1 might be the D (5 bases). There are 14 residues in the CDR3. The germline gives CDR1 SGHAT, CDR2 FQNNGV. Trimming left V 0 bases short and J 3 bases short, with 8 bases between. The covered CDR3 bases are TGTGCCAGCAGCTTAGACATAGGGGACACTGAA. Translation: CASSLDIGDTE. The complete CDR3 reads CASSLDIGDTEAFF.

Comment on this clone: The read ends 3 residues before the CDR3 terminus; that terminus is restored from the germline J gene. The chain couples TRBV7-9 to TRBJ2-5; 8 bases align to TRBD2. Germline CDR1 reads SEHNR; CDR2 reads FQNEAQ (reference sequence). CDR3 size: 14 residues. V dropped 4 bases and J dropped 4; count of bases not matched to a gene: 5. The CDR3 bases that were read are TGTGCCAGCAGCTCGGTCGGGGGGGCAGAGACC. Translation: CASSSVGGAET. The whole CDR3 sequence is CASSSVGGAETQYF.

Details on this clone: The CDR3 end lies 3 residues beyond the end of the read and is filled in from the germline J gene. V usage is TRBV19 and J usage is TRBJ2-7, with D possibly TRBD2 on 5 matching bases. In germline, CDR1 is LNHDA, CDR2 SQIVND (reference sequence). The length of the CDR3 is 13 residues. The V and J ends lost 9 bases and 6 bases respectively, with 18 bases between them. CDR3 in amino acids: CASGSGFAREQYF. CDR3 bases read: TGTGCCAGCGGCTCGGGGTTTGCTCGCGAG.

The CDR3: CASSHPRRGRPYEQYF. CDR3 bases read: TGTGCCAGCAGTCACCCCCGAAGGGGGCGCCCGTACGAG. This chain uses TRBV28 with TRBJ2-7, with 7 bases lining up with TRBD1. The observed sequence ends 3 residues before the CDR3 terminus, with the missing tail filled in from the germline J gene. V lost 5 bases to trimming and J lost 4 bases; unmatched junction nucleotides: 14. Germline V CDR1 and CDR2: MDHEN, SYDVKM. The CDR3 length is 16 residues. Full variable domain (remainder filled in from reference TRBV28 and TRBJ2-7): DVKVTQSSRYLVKRTGEKVFLECVQDMDHENMFWYRQDPGLGLRLIYFSYDVKMKEKGDIPEGYSVSREKKERFSLILESASTNQTSMYLCASSHPRRGRPYEQYFGPGTRLTVT.

CDR3 amino acids: CASSMWGDGNTIYF. CDR3 DNA, as far as it was read: TGTGCCAGTAGTATGTGGGGGGACGGAAACACC. The chain couples TRBV19 to TRBJ1-3; tentatively, D is TRBD1 (5 bases). The missing CDR3 end, 3 residues past where the read stops, is filled in from the germline J gene. This CDR3 region has 14 residues. Germline V lookup: CDR1 LNHDA, CDR2 SQIVND (reference sequence). The V and J ends lost 3 bases and 4 bases respectively, with 10 bases between them. Drawing the rest from reference TRBV19 and TRBJ1-3, the complete variable domain is DGGITQSPKYLFRKEGQNVTLSCEQNLNHDAMYWYRQDPGQGLRLIYYSQIVNDFQKGDIAEGYSVSREKKESFPLTVTSAQKNPTAFYLCASSMWGDGNTIYFGEGSWLTVV.

Comment on this clone: Read sequence stops 3 residues before the CDR3 end, and the germline J gene provides the missing end. The V gene is TRBV11-2, the J gene TRBJ1-2; no definite D call. The CDR3 runs 13 residues. Germline CDR1 SGHAT, CDR2 FQNNGV. Trimming took off 7 bases at V and 2 bases at J, with 11 bases between the two ends. The CDR3: CASTIDTNYGYTF. Incomplete CDR3 DNA: TGTGCCAGCACCATCGACACGAACTATGGC. Full variable domain (outside the CDR3, taken from reference TRBV11-2 and TRBJ1-2): EAGVAQSPRYKIIEKRQSVAFWCNPISGHATLYWYQQILGQGPKLLIQFQNNGVVDDSQLPKDRFSAERLKGVDSTLKIQPAKLEDSAVYLCASTIDTNYGYTFGSGTRLTVV.

In the case of this clone: Read sequence stops 3 residues before the CDR3 end, and the germline J gene provides the missing end. V usage is TRBV19 and J usage is TRBJ1-1; D unclear. Looked up from germline, CDR1 is LNHDA and CDR2 is SQIVND (reference sequence). V was pared by 8 bases and J by 1 base, with 17 bases between. The CDR3 runs 15 residues. The part of the CDR3 DNA that was read is TGTGCCAGTCGTTTACAGTACGTGGCGAACACTGAA. Protein sequence: CASRLQYVANTE. The entire CDR3 sequence reads CASRLQYVANTEAFF.

This clone registers medium-sized (0.01 to 0.1%) by frequency. The read stops 3 residues short of the end of the CDR3; the missing end is completed from the germline J gene. The chain has TRBV5-1 and TRBJ2-4, with D maybe TRBD1 (5 bases). Germline values: CDR1 SGHRS, CDR2 YFSETQ. Trimming stripped 0 bases from V and 6 bases from J, with 10 bases between. This CDR3 contains 14 residues. The covered CDR3 bases are TGCGCCAGCAGCTTGGGGGCTAGGGGAAACATT. Residues: CASSLGARGNI. The whole CDR3 sequence reads CASSLGARGNIQYF.

On this clone itself: The CDR3 end lies 3 residues beyond the end of the read and is filled in from the germline J gene. This sequence joins TRBV19 and TRBJ2-3; possibly TRBD1 for D (6 bases). CDR1 is LNHDA and CDR2 is SQIVND in the germline V gene (reference sequence). The CDR3 has 14 amino acids. CDR3 region: CASSNGQINQPQYF. Incomplete CDR3 DNA: TGTGCCAGTAGTAACGGACAGATAAATCAGCCG.

The CDR3 loop reads CASSLNNDRGGREKLFF. The covered CDR3 bases are TGTGCCAGTAGCCTAAACAACGACAGGGGCGGGAGGGAAAAG. V and J are TRBV19 and TRBJ2-2; a weak D match, TRBD2 (9 bases). The observed sequence ends 3 residues before the CDR3 terminus, with the missing tail filled in from the germline J gene. The CDR3 sequence is 17 residues long. CDR1 is LNHDA and CDR2 is SQIVND in the germline V gene (reference sequence).

About this clone itself: The read ends 3 residues early relative to the CDR3; the germline J gene fills the gap. The gene calls are TRBV6-1 and TRBJ1-2; TRBD1 matches at 10 bases. Germline V CDR1 and CDR2: MNHNS, SASEGT. The CDR3 has 16 residues. CDR3 loop: CASSARPGQGPFSYTF. The sequenced CDR3 bases are TGTGCCAGCAGTGCACGTCCGGGACAGGGGCCCTTTAGC.

A remark on this clone: The CDR3 extends 3 residues past the end of the read, so its final part is completed from the germline J gene. V usage is TRBV7-9 and J usage is TRBJ2-7; D perhaps matches TRBD2 (6 bases). Germline V CDR1 and CDR2: SEHNR, FQNEAQ (reference sequence). This CDR3 contains 14 residues. Trimming took 2 bases from V and 3 from J, leaving 11 bases between them. CDR3 DNA, as far as it was read: TGTGCCAGCAGCTTATCTTGGAGGGGCTACGAG. Translation gives CASSLSWRGYE. The complete CDR3 sequence is CASSLSWRGYEQYF.

Of note for this clone: The DNA ends 3 residues before the CDR3 does, and the rest of the CDR3 is filled in from the germline J gene. V is TRBV27 and J is TRBJ1-4; TRBD1 aligns across 8 bases. The J segment lost 10 bases and the V segment lost 6 bases, leaving 16 bases of the junction unmatched. Per germline, CDR1 MNHEY and CDR2 SMNVEV (reference sequence). This CDR3 has 16 amino acids. CDR3 bases read: TGTGCCAGCAGAGACTTATGGCGGACAGGGAGCGCAAAA. This encodes CASRDLWRTGSAK. The CDR3 in its entirety is CASRDLWRTGSAKLFF.

For this clone: The missing CDR3 end, 3 residues past where the read stops, is filled in from the germline J gene. The chain has TRBV5-1 and TRBJ1-2, with D perhaps TRBD1 (5 bases). CDR3 length: 19 amino acids. CDR1 is SGHRS and CDR2 is YFSETQ in the germline V gene. V gave up 4 bases and J gave up 4 bases, with 29 bases separating them. The covered CDR3 bases are TGCGCCAGCAGCGCCACGACAGTTTCGGATTCCATATCTGGCTATGGC. It yields the protein CASSATTVSDSISGYG. The whole CDR3 reads CASSATTVSDSISGYGYTF. Variable domain in full (rest from reference TRBV5-1 and TRBJ1-2): KAGVTQTPRYLIKTRGQQVTLSCSPISGHRSVSWYQQTPGQGLQFLFEYFSETQRNKGNFPGRFSGRQFSNSRSEMNVSTLELGDSALYLCASSATTVSDSISGYGYTFGSGTRLTVV.

In the case of this clone: Sequence at one end of the junction differs from germline and may be a read error. The read terminates 3 residues before the CDR3 end, so the remaining end is supplied by the germline J gene. This chain uses TRBV4-2 with TRBJ2-2; 10 bases are shared with TRBD1. CDR3 length: 17 residues. CDR1 is LGHNA and CDR2 is YNFKEQ in the germline V gene. CDR3 bases read: TGCGCCAGCAGTCCCGGGTTCGACAGGGGGCGTCCCGGGGAG. It encodes CASSPGFDRGRPGE. The CDR3 in full is CASSPGFDRGRPGELFF.

The part of the CDR3 DNA that was read is TGTGCCAGCAGTAACCGACTAGCGGGGGTCACAGATACG. Translating gives CASSNRLAGVTDT. The full-length CDR3 reads as CASSNRLAGVTDTQYF. This rearrangement joins TRBV2 to TRBJ2-3, with 12 bases identical to TRBD2. Read data end 3 residues before the CDR3 end; the end is taken from the germline J gene. Trimming cost V 5 bases and J 2 bases; bases outside gene matches: 5. CDR3 size: 16 residues. Germline values: CDR1 SNHLY, CDR2 FYNNEI.

To note about this clone: The read terminates 3 residues ahead of where the CDR3 ends, so the germline J gene completes it. This chain uses TRBV7-2 with TRBJ1-1; D is possibly TRBD1 (6 bases). The V end lost 0 bases, the J end lost 7 bases, and 15 bases lay between the germline ends. Germline values: CDR1 SGHTA, CDR2 FQGNSA. This CDR3 has 15 residues. Partial CDR3 DNA: TGTGCCAGCAGCTTAGCTTATGGCAGGGGCCTTGAA. Its protein product is CASSLAYGRGLE. The whole CDR3 protein reads CASSLAYGRGLEAFF.

Regarding this clone: The read halts 3 residues ahead of the CDR3 end, with the missing end drawn from the germline J gene. V and J are TRBV6-2 or TRBV6-3 and TRBJ2-7; TRBD1 matches at 8 bases. Germline loops: CDR1 MNHEY, CDR2 SVGEGT. The V segment lost 6 bases and the J segment 6 bases; nucleotides outside the gene matches: 4. The CDR3 totals 12 residues. Incomplete CDR3 DNA: TGTGCCAGCAGATATGACAGGGGCGAG. It encodes CASRYDRGE. In full, the CDR3 reads CASRYDRGEQYF.

Note on this clone: One junction end does not reproduce the germline sequence, and a read error may be involved. Read coverage stops 3 residues before the CDR3 terminus; the germline J gene supplies the remainder. The rearrangement links TRBV4-2 to TRBJ1-1, with a tentative D call TRBD1 (5 bases). CDR1 is LGHNA, CDR2 YNFKEQ, per germline. The CDR3 spans 15 residues. The CDR3 loop is CASSQESPGNAEAFF. Partial CDR3 DNA: TGCGCCAGCAGCCAAGAGTCACCAGGGAACGCTGAA.

A word on this clone: The CDR3 end lies 3 residues beyond the end of the read and is filled in from the germline J gene. The V call is TRBV10-3, the J call TRBJ1-2; 11 bases line up with TRBD1. Trimming at V came to 3 bases and at J to 6 bases, leaving 6 bases not matched to a gene. Looked up from germline, CDR1 is ENHRY and CDR2 is SYGVKD. The CDR3 runs 15 residues. CDR3 DNA, as far as it was read: TGTGCCATCAGTGAAATGGGACAGGGGGTTGATGGC. Its translation: CAISEMGQGVDG. The full CDR3 sequence reads CAISEMGQGVDGYTF.

About this clone itself: Read sequence stops 3 residues before the CDR3 end, and the germline J gene provides the missing end. This chain uses TRBV7-9 with TRBJ1-1; D gene ambiguous. The CDR3 contains 13 residues. From germline, CDR1 is SEHNR and CDR2 FQNEAQ (reference sequence). V lost 4 bases and J 7 bases, leaving 13 bases between the germline ends. CDR3 DNA, as far as it was read: TGTGCCAGCAGCTCTAAAGCGGGGAGTGAA. This encodes CASSSKAGSE. The whole CDR3 is CASSSKAGSEAFF.